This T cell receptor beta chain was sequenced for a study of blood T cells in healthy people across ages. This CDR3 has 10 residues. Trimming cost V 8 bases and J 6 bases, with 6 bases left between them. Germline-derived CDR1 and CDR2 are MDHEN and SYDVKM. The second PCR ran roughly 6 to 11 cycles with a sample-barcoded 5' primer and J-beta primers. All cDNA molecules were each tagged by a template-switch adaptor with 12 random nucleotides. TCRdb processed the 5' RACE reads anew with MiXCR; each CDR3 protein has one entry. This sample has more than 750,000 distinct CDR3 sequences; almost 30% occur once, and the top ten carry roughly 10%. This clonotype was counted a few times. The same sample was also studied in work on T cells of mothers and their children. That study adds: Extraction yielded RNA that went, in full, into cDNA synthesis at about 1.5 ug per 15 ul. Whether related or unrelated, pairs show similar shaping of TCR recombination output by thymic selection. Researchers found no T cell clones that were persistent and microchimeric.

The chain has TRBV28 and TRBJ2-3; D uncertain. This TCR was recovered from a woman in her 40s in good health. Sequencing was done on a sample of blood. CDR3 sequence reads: CASAGDTQYF. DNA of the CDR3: TGTGCCAGCGCCGGGGATACGCAGTATTTT.